This T cell receptor (beta chain) was recorded in a study of T-cell reconstitution after alpha-beta-depleted transplantation in children. This clonotype ranks as medium-sized. The CDR3 loop spans 15 amino acids. CDR1 ENHRY and CDR2 SYGVKD come from the germline V gene. V lost 6 bases to trimming and J lost 0 bases; unmatched junction nucleotides: 6. The library targeted TCRbeta and was prepared with unique molecular identifiers. TCRdb re-analysed the PCR reads in MiXCR, keeping a single row per CDR3 protein. The sample carries a few hundred thousand distinct CDR3 sequences, 9.5% to 10% recorded once. The TCR originated in a human donor who donated a stem cell graft to a child with SCID. V is TRBV10-3 and J is TRBJ2-3, with TRBD1 matching 7 bases. Sequencing was performed on PBMCs from the stem cell graft donor, taken from the stem cell graft. CDR3 loop: CAIREGDSSTDTQYF. The DNA of the CDR3 is TGTGCCATCAGAGAAGGGGACAGTAGCACAGATACGCAGTATTTT.